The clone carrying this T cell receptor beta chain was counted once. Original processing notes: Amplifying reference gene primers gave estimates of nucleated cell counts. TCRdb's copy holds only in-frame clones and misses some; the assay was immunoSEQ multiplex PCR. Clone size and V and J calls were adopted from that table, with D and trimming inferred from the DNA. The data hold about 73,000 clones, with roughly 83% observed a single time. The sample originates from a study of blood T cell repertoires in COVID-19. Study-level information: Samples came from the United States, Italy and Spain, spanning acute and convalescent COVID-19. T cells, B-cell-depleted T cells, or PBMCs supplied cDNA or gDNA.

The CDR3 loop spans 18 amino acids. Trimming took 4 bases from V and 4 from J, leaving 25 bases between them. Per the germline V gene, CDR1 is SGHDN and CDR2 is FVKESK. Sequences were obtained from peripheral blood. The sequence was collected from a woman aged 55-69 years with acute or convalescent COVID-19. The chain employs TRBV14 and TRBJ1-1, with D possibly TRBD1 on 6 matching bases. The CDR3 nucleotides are TGTGCCAGCAGCCCGAGAACGAAAATACAACAGGGTAGCACTGAAGCTTTCTTT. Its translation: CASSPRTKIQQGSTEAFF.